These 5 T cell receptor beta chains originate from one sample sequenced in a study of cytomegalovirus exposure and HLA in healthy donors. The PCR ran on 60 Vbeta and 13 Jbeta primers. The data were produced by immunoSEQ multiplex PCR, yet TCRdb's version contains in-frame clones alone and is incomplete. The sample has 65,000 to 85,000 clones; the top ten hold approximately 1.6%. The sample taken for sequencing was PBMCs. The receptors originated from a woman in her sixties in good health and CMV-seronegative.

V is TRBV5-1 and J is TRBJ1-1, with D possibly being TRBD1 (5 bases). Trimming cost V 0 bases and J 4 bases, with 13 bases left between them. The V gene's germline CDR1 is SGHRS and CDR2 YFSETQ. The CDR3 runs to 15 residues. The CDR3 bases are TGCGCCAGCAGCTTGGACCCAGGGAAGAGCACTGAAGCTTTCTTT. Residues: CASSLDPGKSTEAFF. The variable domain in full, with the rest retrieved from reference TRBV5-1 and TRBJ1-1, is KAGVTQTPRYLIKTRGQQVTLSCSPISGHRSVSWYQQTPGQGLQFLFEYFSETQRNKGNFPGRFSGRQFSNSRSEMNVSTLELGDSALYLCASSLDPGKSTEAFFGQGTRLTVV.

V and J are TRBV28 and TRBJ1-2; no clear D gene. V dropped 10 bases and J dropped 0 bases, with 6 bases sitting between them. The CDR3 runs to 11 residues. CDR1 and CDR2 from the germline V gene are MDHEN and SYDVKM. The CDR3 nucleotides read TGTGCCATCTTCTCTAACTATGGCTACACCTTC. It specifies CAIFSNYGYTF.

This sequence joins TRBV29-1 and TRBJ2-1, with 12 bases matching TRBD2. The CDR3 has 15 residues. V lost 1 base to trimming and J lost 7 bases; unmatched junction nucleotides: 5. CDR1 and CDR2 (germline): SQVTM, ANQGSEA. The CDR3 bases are TGCAGCGTTGAAGGCTCTAGCGGGAGGGTTAATGAGCAGTTCTTC. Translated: CSVEGSSGRVNEQFF.

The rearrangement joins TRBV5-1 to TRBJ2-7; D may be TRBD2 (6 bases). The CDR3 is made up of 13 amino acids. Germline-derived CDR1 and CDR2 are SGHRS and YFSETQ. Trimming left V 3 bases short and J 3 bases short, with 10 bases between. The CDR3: CASSSRLGYEQYF. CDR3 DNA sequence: TGCGCCAGCAGCTCGAGACTAGGCTACGAGCAGTACTTC.

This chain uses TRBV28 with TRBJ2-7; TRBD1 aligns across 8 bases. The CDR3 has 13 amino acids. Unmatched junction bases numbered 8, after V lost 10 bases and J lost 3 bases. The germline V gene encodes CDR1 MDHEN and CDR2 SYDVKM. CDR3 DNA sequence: TGTGCCATTGGTTTCACAGGGGGCTACGAGCAGTACTTC. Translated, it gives CAIGFTGGYEQYF.